This TCR beta chain was retrieved from a study of blood T cells in healthy people across ages. Next came a second PCR, run for roughly 7 to 12 cycles, which used a sample-barcoded 5' primer along with a J-beta primer mix. Each CDR3 protein is one row after TCRdb ran MiXCR on the 5' RACE reads. The data show roughly 1.5 million distinct CDR3 sequences, roughly 43% seen once. Germline V lookup: CDR1 MNHEY, CDR2 SMNVEV (reference sequence). Trimming removed 4 bases from V and 2 bases from J; junction bases left unmatched: 4. The CDR3 loop spans 15 amino acids. This rearrangement joins TRBV27 to TRBJ1-2; TRBD1 agrees at 10 bases. Sequenced sample: blood. This TCR came from a woman aged 18-30 years in good health. The CDR3 region is CASSWSGQGNYGYTF. The CDR3 DNA follows: TGTGCCAGCAGTTGGTCGGGACAGGGGAACTATGGCTACACCTTC.